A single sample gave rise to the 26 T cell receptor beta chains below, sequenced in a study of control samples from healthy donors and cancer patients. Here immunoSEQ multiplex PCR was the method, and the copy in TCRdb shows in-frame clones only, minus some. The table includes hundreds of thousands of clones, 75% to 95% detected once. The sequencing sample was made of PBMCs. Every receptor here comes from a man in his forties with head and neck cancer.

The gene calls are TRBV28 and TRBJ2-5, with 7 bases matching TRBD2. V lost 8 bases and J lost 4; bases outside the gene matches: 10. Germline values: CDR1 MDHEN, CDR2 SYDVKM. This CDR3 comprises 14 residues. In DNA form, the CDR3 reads TGTGCCAGCTCGGGGGGAGAGAGGAGAGAGACCCAGTACTTC. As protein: CASSGGERRETQYF.

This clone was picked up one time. CDR3 residues: CASSRPSGANVLTF. The CDR3 DNA follows: TGTGCCAGCAGTCGACCCTCTGGGGCCAACGTCCTGACTTTC. The V call is TRBV28, the J call TRBJ2-6; D uncertain. CDR1 MDHEN and CDR2 SYDVKM come from the germline V gene. The CDR3 is made up of 14 amino acids. Trimming removed 5 bases at V and 0 bases at J, with 5 bases between.

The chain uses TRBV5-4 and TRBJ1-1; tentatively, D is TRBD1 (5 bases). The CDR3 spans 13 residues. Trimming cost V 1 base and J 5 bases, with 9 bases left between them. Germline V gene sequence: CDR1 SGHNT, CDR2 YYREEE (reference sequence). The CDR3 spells CASSLTGLTEAFF. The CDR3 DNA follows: TGTGCCAGCAGCTTGACAGGATTAACTGAAGCTTTCTTT.

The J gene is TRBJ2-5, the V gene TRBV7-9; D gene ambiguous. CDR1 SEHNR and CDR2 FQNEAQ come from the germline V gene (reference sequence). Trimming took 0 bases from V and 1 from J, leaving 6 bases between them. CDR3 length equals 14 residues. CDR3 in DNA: TGTGCCAGCAGCTTAGCGGCAGTCCAAGAGACCCAGTACTTC. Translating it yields CASSLAAVQETQYF. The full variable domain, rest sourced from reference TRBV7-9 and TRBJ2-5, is DTGVSQNPRHKITKRGQNVTFRCDPISEHNRLYWYRQTLGQGPEFLTYFQNEAQLEKSRLLSDRFSAERPKGSFSTLEIQRTEQGDSAMYLCASSLAAVQETQYFGPGTRLLVL.

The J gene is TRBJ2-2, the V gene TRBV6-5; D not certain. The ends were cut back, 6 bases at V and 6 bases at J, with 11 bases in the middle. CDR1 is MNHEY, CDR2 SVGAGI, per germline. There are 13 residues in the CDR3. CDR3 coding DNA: TGTGCCAGCAGATCCGGTCCCTCCGGGGAGCTGTTTTTT. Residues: CASRSGPSGELFF.

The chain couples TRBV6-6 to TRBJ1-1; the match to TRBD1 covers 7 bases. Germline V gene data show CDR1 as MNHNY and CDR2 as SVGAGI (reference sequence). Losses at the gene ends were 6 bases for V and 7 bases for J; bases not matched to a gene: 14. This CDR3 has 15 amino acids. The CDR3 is CASSSHVDRVGEAFF. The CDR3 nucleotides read TGTGCCAGCAGCAGCCACGTAGACAGGGTTGGTGAAGCTTTCTTT.

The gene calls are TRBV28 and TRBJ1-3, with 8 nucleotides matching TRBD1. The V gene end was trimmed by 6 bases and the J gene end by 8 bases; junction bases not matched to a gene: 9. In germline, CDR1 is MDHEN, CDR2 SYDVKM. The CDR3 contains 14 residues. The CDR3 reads CASSAPGQVYTIYF. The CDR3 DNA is TGTGCCAGCAGCGCACCGGGACAGGTCTACACCATATATTTT.

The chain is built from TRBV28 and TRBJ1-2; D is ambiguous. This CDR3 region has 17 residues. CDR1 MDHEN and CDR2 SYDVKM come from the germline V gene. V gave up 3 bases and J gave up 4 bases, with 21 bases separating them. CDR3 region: CASSFPMADPGGYGYTF. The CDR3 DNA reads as TGTGCCAGCAGTTTCCCAATGGCAGACCCGGGTGGCTATGGCTACACCTTC.

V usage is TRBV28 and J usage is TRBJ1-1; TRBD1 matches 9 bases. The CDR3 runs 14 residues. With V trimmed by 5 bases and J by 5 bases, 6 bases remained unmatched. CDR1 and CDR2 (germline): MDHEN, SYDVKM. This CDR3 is CASSQGQGWTEAFF. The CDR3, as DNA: TGTGCCAGCAGTCAGGGACAGGGATGGACTGAAGCTTTCTTT. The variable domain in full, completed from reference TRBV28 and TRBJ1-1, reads DVKVTQSSRYLVKRTGEKVFLECVQDMDHENMFWYRQDPGLGLRLIYFSYDVKMKEKGDIPEGYSVSREKKERFSLILESASTNQTSMYLCASSQGQGWTEAFFGQGTRLTVV.

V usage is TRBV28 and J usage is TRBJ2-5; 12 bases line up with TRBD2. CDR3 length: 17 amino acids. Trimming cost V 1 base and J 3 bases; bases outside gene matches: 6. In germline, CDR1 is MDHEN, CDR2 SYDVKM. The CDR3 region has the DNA TGTGCCAGCAGTTTATTCCAGACTAGCGGGAGAAAAGAGACCCAGTACTTC. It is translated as CASSLFQTSGRKETQYF.

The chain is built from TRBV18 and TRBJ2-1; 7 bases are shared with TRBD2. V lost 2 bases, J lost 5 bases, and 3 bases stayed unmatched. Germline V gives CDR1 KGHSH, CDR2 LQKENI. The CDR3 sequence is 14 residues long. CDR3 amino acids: CASSPIRGDNEQFF. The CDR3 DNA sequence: TGTGCCAGCTCACCAATCCGGGGGGACAATGAGCAGTTCTTC.

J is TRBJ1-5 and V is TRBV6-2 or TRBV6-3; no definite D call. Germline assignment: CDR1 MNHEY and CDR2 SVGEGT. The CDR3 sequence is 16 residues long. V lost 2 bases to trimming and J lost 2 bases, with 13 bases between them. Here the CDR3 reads CASSYGRTDGNQPQHF. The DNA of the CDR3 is TGTGCCAGCAGTTACGGCAGGACCGACGGCAATCAGCCCCAGCATTTT.

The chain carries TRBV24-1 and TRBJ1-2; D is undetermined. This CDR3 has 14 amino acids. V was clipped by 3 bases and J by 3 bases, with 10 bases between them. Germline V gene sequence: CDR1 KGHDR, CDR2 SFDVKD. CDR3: CATSDEDGHYGYTF. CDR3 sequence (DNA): TGTGCCACCAGTGATGAAGACGGGCACTATGGCTACACCTTC.

The DNA of the CDR3 is TGTGCCAGCAGCGTAGAGGGACAGGGCGACTATGGCTACACCTTC. Translating it yields CASSVEGQGDYGYTF. The chain has TRBV9 and TRBJ1-2, with 9 bases that match TRBD1. V gave up 0 bases and J gave up 3 bases; unmatched junction bases: 3. Germline CDR1 is SGDLS and CDR2 is YYNGEE. The CDR3 loop spans 15 amino acids.

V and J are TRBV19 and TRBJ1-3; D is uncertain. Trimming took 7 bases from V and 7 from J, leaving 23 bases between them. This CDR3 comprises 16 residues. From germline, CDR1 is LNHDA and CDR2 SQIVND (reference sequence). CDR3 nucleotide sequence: TGTGCCAGTACAGGAACGCGGCGGGGTCCCTATAACACCATATATTTT. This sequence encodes CASTGTRRGPYNTIYF.

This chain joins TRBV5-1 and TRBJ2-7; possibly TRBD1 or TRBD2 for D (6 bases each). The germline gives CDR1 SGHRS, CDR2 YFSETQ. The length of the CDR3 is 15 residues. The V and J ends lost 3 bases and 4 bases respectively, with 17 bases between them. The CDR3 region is CASSWGAQAQYEQYF. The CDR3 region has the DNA TGCGCCAGCAGCTGGGGGGCCCAGGCCCAGTACGAGCAGTACTTC.

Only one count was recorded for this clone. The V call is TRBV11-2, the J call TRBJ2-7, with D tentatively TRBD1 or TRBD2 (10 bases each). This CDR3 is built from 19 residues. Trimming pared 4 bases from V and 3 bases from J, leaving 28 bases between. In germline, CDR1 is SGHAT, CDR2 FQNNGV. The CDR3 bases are TGTGCCAGCAGCTCGGACAGGGGGGGAACTAGCGGGACTTTCTACGAGCAGTACTTC. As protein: CASSSDRGGTSGTFYEQYF.

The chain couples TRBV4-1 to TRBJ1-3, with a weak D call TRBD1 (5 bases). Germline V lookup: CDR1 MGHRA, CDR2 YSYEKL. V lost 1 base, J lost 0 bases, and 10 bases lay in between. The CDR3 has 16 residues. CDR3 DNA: TGCGCCAGCAGCCAAGGGGTGGGGGTCTCTGGAAACACCATATATTTT. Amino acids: CASSQGVGVSGNTIYF.

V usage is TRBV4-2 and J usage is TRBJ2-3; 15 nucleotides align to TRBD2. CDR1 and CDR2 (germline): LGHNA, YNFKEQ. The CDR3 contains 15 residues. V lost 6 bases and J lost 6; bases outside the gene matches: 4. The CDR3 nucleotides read TGTGCCAGCAGTCTTGGACTAGCGGGGGGGGATACGCAGTATTTT. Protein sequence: CASSLGLAGGDTQYF.

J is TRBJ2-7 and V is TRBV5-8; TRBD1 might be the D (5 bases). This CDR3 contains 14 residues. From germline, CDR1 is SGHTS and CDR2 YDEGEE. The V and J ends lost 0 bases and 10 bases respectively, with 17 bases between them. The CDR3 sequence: CASSLDSGAGLQYF. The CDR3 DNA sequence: TGTGCCAGCAGCTTGGATAGTGGGGCAGGGCTCCAGTACTTC. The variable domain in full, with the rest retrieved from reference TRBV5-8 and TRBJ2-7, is EAGVTQSPTHLIKTRGQQATLRCSPISGHTSVYWYQQALGLGLQFLLWYDEGEERNRGNFPPRFSGRQFPNYSSELNVNALELEDSALYLCASSLDSGAGLQYFGPGTRLTVT.

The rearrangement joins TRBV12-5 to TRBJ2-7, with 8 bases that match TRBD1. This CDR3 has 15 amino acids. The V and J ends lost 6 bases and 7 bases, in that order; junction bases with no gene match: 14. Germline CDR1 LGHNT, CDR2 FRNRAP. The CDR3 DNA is TGTGCTAGTGGCTGGGACGGACAGGGATATGAAGAGCAGTACTTC. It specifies CASGWDGQGYEEQYF.

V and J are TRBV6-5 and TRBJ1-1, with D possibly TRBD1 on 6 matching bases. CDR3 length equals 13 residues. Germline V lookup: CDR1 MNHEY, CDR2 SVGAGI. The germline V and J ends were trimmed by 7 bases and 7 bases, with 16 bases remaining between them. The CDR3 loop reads CASIQGGGDEAFF. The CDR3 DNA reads TGTGCCAGCATTCAAGGGGGGGGAGATGAAGCTTTCTTT.

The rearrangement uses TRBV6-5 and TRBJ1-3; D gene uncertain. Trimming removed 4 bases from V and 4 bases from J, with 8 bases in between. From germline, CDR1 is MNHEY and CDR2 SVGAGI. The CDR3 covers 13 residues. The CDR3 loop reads CASSWTSGNTIYF. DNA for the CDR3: TGTGCCAGCAGTTGGACTTCGGGAAACACCATATATTTT.

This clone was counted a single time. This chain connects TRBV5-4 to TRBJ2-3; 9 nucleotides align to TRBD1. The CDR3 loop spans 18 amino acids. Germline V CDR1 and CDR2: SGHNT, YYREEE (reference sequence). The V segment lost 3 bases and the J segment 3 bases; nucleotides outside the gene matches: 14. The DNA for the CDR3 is TGTGCCAGCAGCTCGACCAGGCCCGGGACAGGGTTTACAGATACGCAGTATTTT. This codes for CASSSTRPGTGFTDTQYF.

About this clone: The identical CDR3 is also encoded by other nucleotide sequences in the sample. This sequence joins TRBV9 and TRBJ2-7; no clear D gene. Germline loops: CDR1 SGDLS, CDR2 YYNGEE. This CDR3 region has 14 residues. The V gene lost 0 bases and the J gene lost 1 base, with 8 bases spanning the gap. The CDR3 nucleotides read TGTGCCAGCAGCGTAGAAGCCTCTTCCTACGAGCAGTACTTC. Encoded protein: CASSVEASSYEQYF.

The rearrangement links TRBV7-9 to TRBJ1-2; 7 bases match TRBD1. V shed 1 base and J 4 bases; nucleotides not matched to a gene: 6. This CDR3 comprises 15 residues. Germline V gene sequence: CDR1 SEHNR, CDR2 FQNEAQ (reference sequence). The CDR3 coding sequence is TGTGCCAGCAGCTTAGACAGGACAGGCACCTATGGCTACACCTTC. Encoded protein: CASSLDRTGTYGYTF.